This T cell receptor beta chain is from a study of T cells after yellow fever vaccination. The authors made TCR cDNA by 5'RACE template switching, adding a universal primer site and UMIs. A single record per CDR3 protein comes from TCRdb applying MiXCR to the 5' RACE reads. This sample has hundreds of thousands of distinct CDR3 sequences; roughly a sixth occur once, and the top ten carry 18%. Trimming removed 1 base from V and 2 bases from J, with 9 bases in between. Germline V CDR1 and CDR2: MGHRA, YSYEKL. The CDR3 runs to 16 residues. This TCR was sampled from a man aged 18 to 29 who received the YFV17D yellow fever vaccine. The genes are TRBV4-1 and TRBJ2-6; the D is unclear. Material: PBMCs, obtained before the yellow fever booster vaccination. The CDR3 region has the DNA TGCGCCAGCAGCCAAGTACTTTGGGCTGGGGCCAACGTCCTGACTTTC. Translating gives CASSQVLWAGANVLTF.